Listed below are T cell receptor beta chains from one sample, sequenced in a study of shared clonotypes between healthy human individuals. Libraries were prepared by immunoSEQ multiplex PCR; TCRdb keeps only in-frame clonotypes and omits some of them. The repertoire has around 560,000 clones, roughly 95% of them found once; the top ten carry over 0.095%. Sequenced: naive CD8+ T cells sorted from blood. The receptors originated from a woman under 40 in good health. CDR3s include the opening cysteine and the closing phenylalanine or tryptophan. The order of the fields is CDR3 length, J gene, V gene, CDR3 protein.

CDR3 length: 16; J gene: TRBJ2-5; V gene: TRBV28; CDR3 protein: CASSLYAGAEKETQYF
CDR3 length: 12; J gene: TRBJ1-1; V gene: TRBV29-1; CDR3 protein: CSVDPINTEAFF
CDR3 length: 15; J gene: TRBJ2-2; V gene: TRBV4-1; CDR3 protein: CASSFRTDHTGELFF
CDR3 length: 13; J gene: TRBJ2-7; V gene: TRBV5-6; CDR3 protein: CASSLGVSYEQYF
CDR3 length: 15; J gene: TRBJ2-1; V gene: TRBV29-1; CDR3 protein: CSVVGLDLAGNEQFF
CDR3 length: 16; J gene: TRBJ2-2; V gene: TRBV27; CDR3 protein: CASSLRTSGTTGELFF
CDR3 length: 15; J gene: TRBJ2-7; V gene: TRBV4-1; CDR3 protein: CASSQGLGRSYEQYF
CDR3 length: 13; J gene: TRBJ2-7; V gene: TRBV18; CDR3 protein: CASSPDENYEQYF
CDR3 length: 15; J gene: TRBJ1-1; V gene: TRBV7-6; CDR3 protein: CASSLSQGSNTEAFF
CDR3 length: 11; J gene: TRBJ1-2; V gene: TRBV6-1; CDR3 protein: CASTRGNGYTF
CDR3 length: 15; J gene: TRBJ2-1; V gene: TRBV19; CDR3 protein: CASSIGTSGANEQFF
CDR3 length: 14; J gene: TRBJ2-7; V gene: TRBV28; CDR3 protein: CASSLRGGRYEQYF
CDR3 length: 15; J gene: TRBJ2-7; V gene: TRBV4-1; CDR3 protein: CASSLAGGSPHEQYF
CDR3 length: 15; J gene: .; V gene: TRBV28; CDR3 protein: CASRLRGRASYEQYF
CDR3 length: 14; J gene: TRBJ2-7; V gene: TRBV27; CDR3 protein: CASRLAGSSYEQYF
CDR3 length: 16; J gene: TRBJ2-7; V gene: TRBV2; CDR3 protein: CASSARKLSRSYEQYF
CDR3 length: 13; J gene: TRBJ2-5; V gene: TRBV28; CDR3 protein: CASSLNRGETQYF
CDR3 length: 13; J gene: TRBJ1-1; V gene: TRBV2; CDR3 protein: CASSEEGWTEAFF
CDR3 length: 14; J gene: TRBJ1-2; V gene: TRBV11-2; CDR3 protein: CASSLDGTGYGYTF
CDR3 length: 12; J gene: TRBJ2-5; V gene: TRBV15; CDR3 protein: CATSSSLETQYF
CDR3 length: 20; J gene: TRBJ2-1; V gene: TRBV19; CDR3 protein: CASSISLHFTTGRFGNEQFF
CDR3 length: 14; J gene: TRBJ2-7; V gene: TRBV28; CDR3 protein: CASSSGGRGDEQYF
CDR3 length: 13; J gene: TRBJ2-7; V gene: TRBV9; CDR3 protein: CASSVRYGYEQYF
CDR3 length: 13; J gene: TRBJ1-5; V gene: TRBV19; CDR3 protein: CASSIDGSQPQHF
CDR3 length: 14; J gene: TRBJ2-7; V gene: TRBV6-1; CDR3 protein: CASTPSGRTSEQYF
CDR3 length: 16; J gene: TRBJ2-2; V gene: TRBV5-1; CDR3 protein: CASSLYPGQVSGELFF
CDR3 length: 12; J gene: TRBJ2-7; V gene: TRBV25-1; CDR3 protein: CASSETTYEQYF
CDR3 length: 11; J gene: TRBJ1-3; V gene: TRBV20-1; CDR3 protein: CSGEVGNTIYF
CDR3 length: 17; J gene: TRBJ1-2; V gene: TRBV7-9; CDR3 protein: CASSPARTAITNYGYTF
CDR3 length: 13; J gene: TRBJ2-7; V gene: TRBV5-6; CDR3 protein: CASSPDLAYEQYF
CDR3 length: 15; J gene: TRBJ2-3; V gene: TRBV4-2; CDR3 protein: CASSQQRELQDTQYF
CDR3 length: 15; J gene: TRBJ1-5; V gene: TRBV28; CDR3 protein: CASSLRQGTDQPQHF
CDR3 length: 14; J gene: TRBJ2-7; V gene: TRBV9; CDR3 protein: CASSGGTGFIEQYF
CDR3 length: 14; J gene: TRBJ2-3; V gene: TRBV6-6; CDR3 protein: CASSYGTGTDTQYF
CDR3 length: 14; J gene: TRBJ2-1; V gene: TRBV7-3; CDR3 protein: CASSFGTSLDEQFF
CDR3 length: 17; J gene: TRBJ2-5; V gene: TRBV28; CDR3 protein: CASSPPGDLGQTETQYF
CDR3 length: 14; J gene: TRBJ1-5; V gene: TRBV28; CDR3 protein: CASSLGQGIQPQHF
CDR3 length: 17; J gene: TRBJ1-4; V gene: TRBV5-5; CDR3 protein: CASSLTNTGTIFGKLFF